Listed below are T cell receptor beta chains from one sample, sequenced in a study of beta chain features in type 1 diabetes. TCRdb keeps only in-frame clones here, not all; method: immunoSEQ multiplex PCR. The sample holds hundreds of thousands of clones, 9.5% to 12% seen once. Specimen: naive CD4+ T cells from blood. The receptors were gathered from a woman younger than 35 in good health. CDR3s include the opening cysteine and the closing phenylalanine or tryptophan. The order of the fields is clone size, CDR3 length, V gene, J gene, D gene, CDR3 protein, CDR3 DNA. A D gene is named only where the DNA matches it firmly. Clone size is shown for a subset of rows, as once, few, many or a class of expanded clone.

abundance: -
len: 15
v_gene: TRBV7-2
j_gene: TRBJ1-6
d_gene: -
CDR3aa: CASSPSPGSNSPLHF
CDR3nt: TGTGCCAGCAGCCCCTCACCGGGGAGTAATTCACCCCTCCACTTT

abundance: few
len: 13
v_gene: TRBV15
j_gene: TRBJ2-1
d_gene: -
CDR3aa: CATSRGGWNEQFF
CDR3nt: TGTGCCACCAGCAGAGGGGGGTGGAATGAGCAGTTCTTC

abundance: -
len: 13
v_gene: TRBV15
j_gene: TRBJ1-6
d_gene: -
CDR3aa: CATSRDLFSPLHF
CDR3nt: TGTGCCACCAGCAGAGATCTTTTTTCACCCCTCCACTTT

abundance: few
len: 12
v_gene: TRBV5-1
j_gene: TRBJ2-7
d_gene: -
CDR3aa: CASSTQGDEQYF
CDR3nt: TGCGCCAGCAGCACCCAGGGTGACGAGCAGTACTTC

abundance: -
len: 14
v_gene: TRBV7-2
j_gene: TRBJ1-3
d_gene: TRBD1
CDR3aa: CASSHGTDSNTIYF
CDR3nt: TGTGCCAGCAGCCACGGGACAGACTCAAACACCATATATTTT

abundance: -
len: 13
v_gene: TRBV29-1
j_gene: TRBJ1-3
d_gene: -
CDR3aa: CSVERGSGNTIYF
CDR3nt: TGCAGCGTTGAAAGGGGTTCTGGAAACACCATATATTTT

abundance: few
len: 15
v_gene: TRBV27
j_gene: TRBJ1-6
d_gene: -
CDR3aa: CASSRQGVNNSPLHF
CDR3nt: TGTGCCAGCAGTCGTCAGGGTGTAAATAATTCACCCCTCCACTTT

abundance: few
len: 14
v_gene: TRBV30
j_gene: TRBJ1-2
d_gene: -
CDR3aa: CAWSTMTGIYGYTF
CDR3nt: TGTGCCTGGAGTACTATGACAGGCATCTATGGCTACACCTTC

abundance: few
len: 16
v_gene: TRBV7-9
j_gene: TRBJ2-7
d_gene: -
CDR3aa: CASSLKLSGQGGEQYF
CDR3nt: TGTGCCAGCAGCTTGAAGTTAAGCGGCCAGGGCGGCGAGCAGTACTTC

abundance: few
len: 17
v_gene: TRBV5-1
j_gene: TRBJ1-6
d_gene: -
CDR3aa: CASSRTRAASYNSPLHF
CDR3nt: TGCGCCAGCAGCCGAACGAGGGCGGCCTCCTATAATTCACCCCTCCACTTT

abundance: many
len: 12
v_gene: TRBV30
j_gene: TRBJ2-2
d_gene: -
CDR3aa: CAWGSKAGELFF
CDR3nt: TGTGCCTGGGGCTCAAAGGCCGGGGAGCTGTTTTTT

abundance: few
len: 15
v_gene: TRBV6-5
j_gene: TRBJ2-1
d_gene: -
CDR3aa: CASRPAVGSYNEQFF
CDR3nt: TGTGCCAGCAGACCAGCGGTGGGCTCCTACAATGAGCAGTTCTTC

abundance: -
len: 18
v_gene: TRBV29-1
j_gene: TRBJ2-7
d_gene: TRBD2
CDR3aa: CSVVGVISGRIFSYEQYF
CDR3nt: TGCAGCGTTGTCGGAGTCATAAGCGGGAGAATCTTCTCCTACGAGCAGTACTTC

abundance: few
len: 13
v_gene: TRBV11-3
j_gene: TRBJ2-5
d_gene: -
CDR3aa: CASSSGHEETQYF
CDR3nt: TGTGCCAGCAGCTCGGGACACGAAGAGACCCAGTACTTC

abundance: few
len: 15
v_gene: TRBV7-9
j_gene: TRBJ2-4
d_gene: TRBD2
CDR3aa: CASSLGAGVGDIQYF
CDR3nt: TGTGCCAGCAGCTTAGGGGCGGGAGTCGGTGACATTCAGTACTTC

abundance: few
len: 15
v_gene: TRBV7-9
j_gene: TRBJ2-3
d_gene: TRBD2
CDR3aa: CASSYRSGNTDTQYF
CDR3nt: TGTGCCAGCAGCTACCGGAGCGGGAACACAGATACGCAGTATTTT

abundance: few
len: 13
v_gene: TRBV7-3
j_gene: TRBJ1-2
d_gene: -
CDR3aa: CASSPGTNYGYTF
CDR3nt: TGTGCCAGCAGCCCCGGGACTAACTATGGCTACACCTTC

abundance: few
len: 15
v_gene: TRBV9
j_gene: TRBJ2-5
d_gene: -
CDR3aa: CASSVNPAQGETQYF
CDR3nt: TGTGCCAGCAGCGTAAACCCCGCCCAAGGGGAGACCCAGTACTTC

abundance: -
len: 14
v_gene: TRBV18
j_gene: TRBJ2-5
d_gene: -
CDR3aa: CASSLGGARETQYF
CDR3nt: TGTGCCAGCTCACTGGGCGGAGCTCGAGAGACCCAGTACTTC

abundance: few
len: 11
v_gene: TRBV11-3
j_gene: TRBJ2-7
d_gene: -
CDR3aa: CASSEYYEQYF
CDR3nt: TGTGCCAGCAGCGAATATTACGAGCAGTACTTC

abundance: -
len: 14
v_gene: TRBV5-1
j_gene: TRBJ2-7
d_gene: -
CDR3aa: CASSFSGSSYEQYF
CDR3nt: TGCGCCAGCAGCTTTTCCGGGAGCTCCTACGAGCAGTACTTC

abundance: few
len: 15
v_gene: TRBV5-1
j_gene: TRBJ2-5
d_gene: TRBD2
CDR3aa: CASSSAGTSQETQYF
CDR3nt: TGCGCCAGCAGCTCCGCCGGGACTAGCCAAGAGACCCAGTACTTC

abundance: few
len: 14
v_gene: TRBV7-3
j_gene: TRBJ2-1
d_gene: -
CDR3aa: CASSLYGTYNEQFF
CDR3nt: TGTGCCAGCAGCTTATACGGGACCTACAATGAGCAGTTCTTC

abundance: many
len: 8
v_gene: TRBV29-1
j_gene: TRBJ1-3
d_gene: -
CDR3aa: CSVDSLYF
CDR3nt: TGCAGCGTTGATTCCCTATATTTT

abundance: -
len: 15
v_gene: TRBV7-7
j_gene: TRBJ2-5
d_gene: -
CDR3aa: CASSGPLGYGETQYF
CDR3nt: TGTGCTAGCAGCGGCCCCTTGGGCTACGGTGAGACCCAGTACTTC

abundance: -
len: 11
v_gene: TRBV2
j_gene: TRBJ2-2
d_gene: -
CDR3aa: CASRVTGELFF
CDR3nt: TGTGCCAGCAGGGTCACCGGGGAGCTGTTTTTT

abundance: -
len: 13
v_gene: TRBV29-1
j_gene: TRBJ1-1
d_gene: -
CDR3aa: CSVTEGSRTEAFF
CDR3nt: TGCAGCGTTACCGAGGGGTCAAGGACTGAAGCTTTCTTT

abundance: -
len: 15
v_gene: TRBV2
j_gene: TRBJ1-2
d_gene: -
CDR3aa: CASSPTWQVGYGYTF
CDR3nt: TGTGCCAGCAGCCCTACGTGGCAAGTCGGCTATGGCTACACCTTC

abundance: few
len: 13
v_gene: TRBV27
j_gene: TRBJ2-5
d_gene: -
CDR3aa: CASRSQVGVTQYF
CDR3nt: TGTGCCAGCAGATCTCAGGTGGGGGTGACCCAGTACTTC

abundance: few
len: 15
v_gene: TRBV18
j_gene: TRBJ1-2
d_gene: -
CDR3aa: CASSSQAPPDYGYTF
CDR3nt: TGTGCCAGCTCATCCCAGGCCCCCCCAGATTATGGCTACACCTTC

abundance: -
len: 12
v_gene: TRBV29-1
j_gene: TRBJ1-2
d_gene: -
CDR3aa: CSVEGASFTYTF
CDR3nt: TGCAGCGTTGAGGGGGCTTCTTTTACCTACACCTTC

abundance: -
len: 17
v_gene: TRBV30
j_gene: TRBJ2-1
d_gene: TRBD2
CDR3aa: CAWRFGTSGRGYNEQFF
CDR3nt: TGTGCCTGGAGGTTCGGGACTAGCGGGAGGGGATACAATGAGCAGTTCTTC

abundance: -
len: 15
v_gene: TRBV15
j_gene: TRBJ2-7
d_gene: -
CDR3aa: CATSREGSSFYEQYF
CDR3nt: TGTGCCACCAGCAGAGAAGGCAGTAGCTTCTACGAGCAGTACTTC

abundance: -
len: 14
v_gene: TRBV7-2
j_gene: TRBJ1-4
d_gene: -
CDR3aa: CASSLGTTNEKLFF
CDR3nt: TGTGCCAGCAGCTTAGGCACAACTAATGAAAAACTGTTTTTT

abundance: few
len: 16
v_gene: TRBV7-2
j_gene: TRBJ2-5
d_gene: -
CDR3aa: CASSLMALGTKRTQYF
CDR3nt: TGTGCCAGCAGCTTAATGGCATTGGGAACTAAGAGAACCCAGTACTTC

abundance: -
len: 15
v_gene: TRBV15
j_gene: TRBJ1-1
d_gene: TRBD1
CDR3aa: CATSRGQGLNTEAFF
CDR3nt: TGTGCCACCAGCAGGGGACAGGGACTGAACACTGAAGCTTTCTTT

abundance: few
len: 14
v_gene: TRBV7-9
j_gene: TRBJ2-3
d_gene: -
CDR3aa: CASSLAGGTDTQYF
CDR3nt: TGTGCCAGCAGCTTAGCGGGCGGCACAGATACGCAGTATTTT

abundance: -
len: 15
v_gene: TRBV9
j_gene: TRBJ2-1
d_gene: -
CDR3aa: CASSPTVGGRVEQFF
CDR3nt: TGTGCCAGCAGTCCGACGGTCGGGGGGCGGGTTGAGCAGTTCTTC

abundance: few
len: 14
v_gene: TRBV2
j_gene: TRBJ1-1
d_gene: -
CDR3aa: CASYPEGRDIEAFF
CDR3nt: TGTGCCAGCTACCCAGAGGGCAGGGATATTGAAGCTTTCTTT

abundance: -
len: 14
v_gene: TRBV2
j_gene: TRBJ1-1
d_gene: -
CDR3aa: CASTPRAEGTEAFF
CDR3nt: TGTGCCAGCACCCCAAGGGCGGAAGGCACTGAAGCTTTCTTT

abundance: -
len: 15
v_gene: TRBV4-2
j_gene: TRBJ1-2
d_gene: -
CDR3aa: CASSQDSRQGYGYTF
CDR3nt: TGTGCCAGCAGCCAAGATTCACGTCAGGGTTATGGCTACACCTTC

abundance: few
len: 14
v_gene: TRBV7-2
j_gene: TRBJ1-4
d_gene: -
CDR3aa: CASSFGQLKEKLFF
CDR3nt: TGTGCCAGCAGCTTTGGACAGCTTAAAGAAAAACTGTTTTTT

abundance: few
len: 14
v_gene: TRBV18
j_gene: TRBJ2-1
d_gene: -
CDR3aa: CASSPGREPNEQFF
CDR3nt: TGTGCCAGCTCGCCCGGCCGGGAGCCTAATGAGCAGTTCTTC

abundance: -
len: 14
v_gene: TRBV5-4
j_gene: TRBJ2-7
d_gene: -
CDR3aa: CASSRSGSSYEQYF
CDR3nt: TGTGCCAGCAGCAGGAGCGGCTCCTCCTACGAGCAGTACTTC

abundance: -
len: 14
v_gene: TRBV27
j_gene: TRBJ1-1
d_gene: -
CDR3aa: CASSFWASGTEAFF
CDR3nt: TGTGCCAGCAGTTTTTGGGCCTCCGGGACTGAAGCTTTCTTT

abundance: few
len: 16
v_gene: TRBV18
j_gene: TRBJ2-5
d_gene: -
CDR3aa: CASSSGTGNSVETQYF
CDR3nt: TGTGCCAGCTCATCGGGAACAGGGAATTCGGTGGAGACCCAGTACTTC

abundance: -
len: 14
v_gene: TRBV12-5
j_gene: TRBJ2-2
d_gene: -
CDR3aa: CASGRDRGYRELFF
CDR3nt: TGTGCTAGTGGGCGGGACAGAGGGTACAGGGAGCTGTTTTTT

abundance: few
len: 14
v_gene: TRBV7-9
j_gene: TRBJ2-3
d_gene: TRBD2
CDR3aa: CATRRGGATDTQYF
CDR3nt: TGTGCCACAAGACGGGGAGGGGCCACAGATACGCAGTATTTT

abundance: many
len: 13
v_gene: TRBV30
j_gene: TRBJ2-7
d_gene: -
CDR3aa: CAWSTGNSYEQYF
CDR3nt: TGTGCCTGGAGCACAGGAAACTCCTACGAGCAGTACTTC

abundance: -
len: 16
v_gene: TRBV4-2
j_gene: TRBJ2-5
d_gene: TRBD2
CDR3aa: CASSPGLAGETETQYF
CDR3nt: TGTGCCAGCAGCCCTGGACTAGCGGGAGAGACGGAGACCCAGTACTTC

abundance: -
len: 15
v_gene: TRBV30
j_gene: TRBJ1-2
d_gene: -
CDR3aa: CAWSDLVGRVYGYTF
CDR3nt: TGTGCCTGGAGTGATCTAGTAGGGCGGGTCTATGGCTACACCTTC

abundance: -
len: 13
v_gene: TRBV5-1
j_gene: TRBJ1-2
d_gene: -
CDR3aa: CASSFGQNYGYTF
CDR3nt: TGCGCCAGCAGCTTCGGACAGAACTATGGCTACACCTTC

abundance: -
len: 13
v_gene: TRBV30
j_gene: TRBJ2-1
d_gene: -
CDR3aa: CAWSFGAHNEQFF
CDR3nt: TGTGCCTGGAGTTTTGGGGCCCACAATGAGCAGTTCTTC

abundance: few
len: 17
v_gene: TRBV9
j_gene: TRBJ2-1
d_gene: TRBD2
CDR3aa: CASSVATGLAAYNEQFF
CDR3nt: TGTGCCAGCAGCGTAGCTACGGGACTAGCGGCTTACAATGAGCAGTTCTTC

abundance: -
len: 14
v_gene: TRBV11-3
j_gene: TRBJ1-2
d_gene: -
CDR3aa: CASSLGGGVYGYTF
CDR3nt: TGTGCCAGCAGCTTAGGCGGTGGGGTCTATGGCTACACCTTC

abundance: -
len: 14
v_gene: TRBV2
j_gene: TRBJ2-1
d_gene: TRBD1
CDR3aa: CASRLGQFIDEQFF
CDR3nt: TGTGCCAGCAGGCTGGGACAGTTCATCGATGAGCAGTTCTTC

abundance: few
len: 12
v_gene: TRBV19
j_gene: TRBJ2-5
d_gene: -
CDR3aa: CASSPGKETQYF
CDR3nt: TGTGCCAGTAGCCCCGGGAAAGAGACCCAGTACTTC

abundance: -
len: 15
v_gene: TRBV5-1
j_gene: TRBJ2-4
d_gene: TRBD2
CDR3aa: CASSWTSGGANIQYF
CDR3nt: TGCGCCAGCAGCTGGACTAGCGGGGGGGCGAACATTCAGTACTTC

abundance: few
len: 15
v_gene: TRBV7-9
j_gene: TRBJ1-1
d_gene: -
CDR3aa: CASSRNEPTNTEAFF
CDR3nt: TGTGCCAGCAGCCGAAATGAACCAACGAACACTGAAGCTTTCTTT

abundance: -
len: 15
v_gene: TRBV5-1
j_gene: TRBJ2-3
d_gene: TRBD2
CDR3aa: CASSLLSGSTDTQYF
CDR3nt: TGCGCCAGCAGCTTGCTTAGCGGGAGCACAGATACGCAGTATTTT